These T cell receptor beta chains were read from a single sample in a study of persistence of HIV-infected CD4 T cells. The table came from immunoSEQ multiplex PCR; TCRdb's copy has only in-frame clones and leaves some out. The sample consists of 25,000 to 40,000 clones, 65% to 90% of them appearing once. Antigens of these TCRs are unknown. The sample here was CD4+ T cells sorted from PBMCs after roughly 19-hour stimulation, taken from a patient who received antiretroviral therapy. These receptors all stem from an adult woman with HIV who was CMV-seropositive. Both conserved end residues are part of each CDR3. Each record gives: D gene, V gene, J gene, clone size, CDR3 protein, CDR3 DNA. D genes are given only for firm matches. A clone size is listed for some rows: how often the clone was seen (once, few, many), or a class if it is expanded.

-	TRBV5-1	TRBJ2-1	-	CASSLGQYNEQFF	TGCGCCAGCAGCTTGGGCCAATACAATGAGCAGTTCTTC
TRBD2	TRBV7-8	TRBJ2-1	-	CASSSRGAGGLINEQFF	TGTGCCAGCAGCTCCCGGGGGGCGGGAGGTCTCATCAATGAGCAGTTCTTC
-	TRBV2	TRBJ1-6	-	CASSDTGGTPLHF	TGTGCCAGCAGTGATACTGGGGGGACACCCCTCCACTTT
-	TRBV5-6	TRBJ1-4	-	CASSTNEKLFF	TGTGCCAGCAGCACTAATGAAAAACTGTTTTTT
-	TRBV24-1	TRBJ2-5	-	CATSDAGVRETQYF	TGTGCCACCAGTGATGCAGGGGTACGAGAGACCCAGTACTTC
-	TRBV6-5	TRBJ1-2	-	CASSLGRSYGYTF	TGTGCCAGCAGTTTGGGAAGGTCCTATGGCTACACCTTC
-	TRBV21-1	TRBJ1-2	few	CASSIRRGTGGAGKSSGYTF	TGTGCCAGCAGCATCAGAAGGGGGACAGGGGGCGCAGGAAAGTCTTCTGGCTACACCTTC
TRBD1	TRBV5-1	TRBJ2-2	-	CASSLGQGVTRTGELFF	TGCGCCAGCAGCTTGGGACAGGGGGTGACTCGGACCGGGGAGCTGTTTTTT
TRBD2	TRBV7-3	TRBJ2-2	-	CASSLGLAGTGELFF	TGTGCCAGCAGCTTGGGTCTAGCGGGCACCGGGGAGCTGTTTTTT
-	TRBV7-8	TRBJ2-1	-	CASSLGSSSYNEQFF	TGTGCCAGCAGCTTGGGGTCTAGCTCCTACAATGAGCAGTTCTTC
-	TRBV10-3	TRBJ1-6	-	CAISDYLNSPLHF	TGTGCCATCAGTGATTACCTTAATTCACCCCTCCACTTT
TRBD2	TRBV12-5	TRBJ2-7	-	CARIISGNQCYEQYF	TGTGCTAGGATTATCAGCGGGAATCAGTGCTACGAGCAGTACTTC
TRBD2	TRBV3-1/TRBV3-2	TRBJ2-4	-	CATREAGVAKNIQYF	TGTGCCACCAGGGAAGCGGGGGTAGCCAAAAACATTCAGTACTTC
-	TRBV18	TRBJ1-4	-	CASSIGAFGNEKLFF	TGTGCCAGCTCAATTGGGGCATTCGGAAATGAAAAACTGTTTTTT
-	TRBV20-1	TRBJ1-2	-	CRPRGDGYTF	TGCAGGCCCCGGGGGGATGGCTACACCTTC
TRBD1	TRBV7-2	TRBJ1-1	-	CASSLGQGPEPNTEAFF	TGTGCCAGCAGTTTGGGACAGGGGCCTGAGCCTAACACTGAAGCTTTCTTT
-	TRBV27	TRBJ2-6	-	CASSSQGAGANVLTF	TGTGCCAGCAGCTCACAGGGAGCTGGGGCCAACGTCCTGACTTTC